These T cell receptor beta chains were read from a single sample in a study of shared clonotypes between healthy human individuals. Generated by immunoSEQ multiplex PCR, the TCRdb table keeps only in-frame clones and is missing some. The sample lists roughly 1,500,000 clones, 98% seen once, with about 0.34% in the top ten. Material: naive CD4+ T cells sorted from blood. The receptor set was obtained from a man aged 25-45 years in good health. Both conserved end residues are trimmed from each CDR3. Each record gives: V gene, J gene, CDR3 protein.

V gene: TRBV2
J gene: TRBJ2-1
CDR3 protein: ASRLPGQGRGEQF

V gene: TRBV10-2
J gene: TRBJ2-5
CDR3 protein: ASKVGETQY

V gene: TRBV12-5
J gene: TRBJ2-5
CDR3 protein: ASGSGTAIQETQY

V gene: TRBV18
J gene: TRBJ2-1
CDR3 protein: ASSPLSRNNEQF

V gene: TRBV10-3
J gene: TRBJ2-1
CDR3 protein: AISGDRAYNEQF

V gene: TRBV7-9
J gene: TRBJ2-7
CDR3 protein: ASSSDRDFYEQY

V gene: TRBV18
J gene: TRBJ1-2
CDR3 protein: ASSPKRTVSNYGYT

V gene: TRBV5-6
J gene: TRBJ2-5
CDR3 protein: ASSLAGVMETQY

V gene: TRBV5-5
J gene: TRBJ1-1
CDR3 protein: ASSPPSGGTEAF

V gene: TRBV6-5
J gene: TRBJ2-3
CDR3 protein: ASSYRASTDTQY

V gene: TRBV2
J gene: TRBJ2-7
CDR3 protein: ASLTGAIGEQY

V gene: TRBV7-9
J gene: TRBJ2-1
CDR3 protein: ASSLLGQSRDNEQF

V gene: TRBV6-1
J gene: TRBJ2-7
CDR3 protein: ASTPDRRDYEQY